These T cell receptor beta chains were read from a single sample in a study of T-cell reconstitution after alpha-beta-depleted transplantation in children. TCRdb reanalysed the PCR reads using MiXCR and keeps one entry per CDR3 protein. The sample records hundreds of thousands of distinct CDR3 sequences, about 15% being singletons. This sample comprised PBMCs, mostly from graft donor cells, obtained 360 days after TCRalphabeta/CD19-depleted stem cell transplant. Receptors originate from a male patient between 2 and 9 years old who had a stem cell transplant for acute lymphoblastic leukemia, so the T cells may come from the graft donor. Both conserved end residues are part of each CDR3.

cdr3_aa: CSHTSGGSSYEQYF
v_call: TRBV20-1

cdr3_aa: CASSLLAGGPMNEQFF
v_call: TRBV5-1

cdr3_aa: CSASIGPQGPIAKNIQYF
v_call: TRBV20-1

cdr3_aa: CASCKTTSGVTYNEQFF
v_call: TRBV10-3

cdr3_aa: CASSLARLAPKYEQFF
v_call: TRBV12-3/TRBV12-4

cdr3_aa: CASSSTTRSSYEQYF
v_call: TRBV4-3

cdr3_aa: CASSGGREANTGELFF
v_call: TRBV7-2

cdr3_aa: CASSVFGTSGSPSTDTQYF
v_call: TRBV9

cdr3_aa: CASTPVASDTQYF
v_call: TRBV5-1

cdr3_aa: CASSPVGTVVYNEQFF
v_call: TRBV7-3

cdr3_aa: CASSLEAPRGDQYF
v_call: TRBV7-9

cdr3_aa: CASSQVGSGVNTGELFF
v_call: TRBV4-3

cdr3_aa: CASSQELNGAYEQYF
v_call: TRBV4-3

cdr3_aa: CSAIDRGHPFNTGELFF
v_call: TRBV20-1

cdr3_aa: CASSQGRGNQPQHF
v_call: TRBV18

cdr3_aa: CASWDRGQGQPQHF
v_call: TRBV27

cdr3_aa: CASILGQGNQPQHF
v_call: TRBV6-1

cdr3_aa: CASSLEGRGQPQHF
v_call: TRBV11-2

cdr3_aa: CASTLRGAYEQYF
v_call: TRBV12-3/TRBV12-4

cdr3_aa: CASSDSGGLAGTDTQYF
v_call: TRBV10-2

cdr3_aa: CASSRRTGSQETQYF
v_call: TRBV27

cdr3_aa: CASSFLGFTTGELFF
v_call: TRBV5-4

cdr3_aa: CASRTDTGSGQYF
v_call: TRBV5-1

cdr3_aa: CSVVVTEETQYF
v_call: TRBV29-1

cdr3_aa: CASSPPGCQPFVGGRTGRNQPQHF
v_call: TRBV4-2

cdr3_aa: CASSKDRGQPQHF
v_call: TRBV6-1

cdr3_aa: CASKVGVENIQYF
v_call: TRBV5-1

cdr3_aa: CASSSWDRGMDEQFF
v_call: TRBV27

cdr3_aa: CASRRQGASPQETQYF
v_call: TRBV5-4

cdr3_aa: CASSLEAGGPDFPGELFF
v_call: TRBV13

cdr3_aa: CAADDKPTNEKLFF
v_call: TRBV6-1

cdr3_aa: CASSDGSPDTQYF
v_call: TRBV6-4

cdr3_aa: CASRRITGGGQPQHF
v_call: TRBV6-2/TRBV6-3

cdr3_aa: CASSPMDREEKLFF
v_call: TRBV2

cdr3_aa: CASSFPGGTYNEQFF
v_call: TRBV12-3/TRBV12-4

cdr3_aa: CASSLTNGAFF
v_call: TRBV11-2

cdr3_aa: CASSRTSLYEQYF
v_call: TRBV11-2

cdr3_aa: CSARRTEDQPQHF
v_call: TRBV20-1

cdr3_aa: CASAGTLNQPQHF
v_call: TRBV5-5

cdr3_aa: CASSLLMDRYQETQYF
v_call: TRBV5-1

cdr3_aa: CASSLLAGVLGGELFF
v_call: TRBV5-6

cdr3_aa: CASSFPAGGALGNTQYF
v_call: TRBV28

cdr3_aa: CASTSRWGSYNEQFF
v_call: TRBV2

cdr3_aa: CASSPSGVNEQFF
v_call: TRBV7-9

cdr3_aa: CASSSRDCFYPSNQPQHF
v_call: TRBV5-4

cdr3_aa: CASMASGSSYNEQFF
v_call: TRBV27

cdr3_aa: CASSQGEFGTWGKETQYF
v_call: TRBV4-1

cdr3_aa: CASSPPSGGSTDTQYF
v_call: TRBV5-4

cdr3_aa: CSVLRLGGGRTGELFF
v_call: TRBV29-1

cdr3_aa: CASSLYGATGNTGELFF
v_call: TRBV5-1

cdr3_aa: CASSFQGLNTGELFF
v_call: TRBV7-8